What follows are 32 T cell receptor beta chains derived from one specimen sequenced in a study of blood T cell repertoires in COVID-19. Repertoires were generated with immunoSEQ multiplex PCR, while TCRdb's copy carries only in-frame clones and drops some. The sample has 200,000 or so clones; 65% to 85% are singletons. The sample was PBMCs or T cells enriched from blood (not recorded which). These receptors all come from a woman aged 40 to 50 with acute COVID-19.

The rearrangement uses TRBV7-2 and TRBJ1-1, with a possible D match to TRBD1 (5 bases). The germline V and J ends were trimmed by 7 bases and 3 bases, with 15 bases remaining between them. Germline CDR1 and CDR2: SGHTA and FQGNSA. The CDR3 contains 14 residues. CDR3 bases: TGTGCCAGCACCCACTCCCCGGGGGACACTGAAGCTTTCTTT. The encoded protein is CASTHSPGDTEAFF.

The rearrangement joins TRBV6-6 to TRBJ1-4; D gene uncertain. The CDR3 runs 14 residues. In germline, CDR1 is MNHNY, CDR2 SVGAGI (reference sequence). Trimming shortened V by 4 bases and J by 10 bases, and 16 bases separated the two germline ends. The CDR3 DNA reads TGTGCCAGCAGTTCATCGACGGCCCCGGGAAAACTGTTTTTT. Its translation: CASSSSTAPGKLFF.

The chain joins TRBV7-9 to TRBJ1-1; D gene uncertain. Trimming shortened V by 1 base and J by 4 bases, and 10 bases separated the two germline ends. Looked up from germline, CDR1 is SEHNR and CDR2 is FQNEAQ (reference sequence). The CDR3 sequence is 14 residues long. The CDR3 loop reads CASSLDRAGTEAFF. The DNA of the CDR3 is TGTGCCAGCAGCTTAGATAGAGCCGGCACTGAAGCTTTCTTT.

V usage is TRBV5-1 and J usage is TRBJ1-1; possibly TRBD1 for D (6 bases). This CDR3 region has 15 residues. The V and J ends lost 2 bases and 3 bases respectively, with 14 bases between them. Looked up from germline, CDR1 is SGHRS and CDR2 is YFSETQ. DNA for the CDR3: TGCGCCAGCAGCTTAACAGGGAGGGAGGACACTGAAGCTTTCTTT. The encoded protein is CASSLTGREDTEAFF.

The chain has TRBV6-2 or TRBV6-3 and TRBJ2-3; possible D gene TRBD1, 6 bases. The germline gives CDR1 MNHEY, CDR2 SVGEGT. The CDR3 runs to 17 residues. The germline V and J ends were trimmed by 2 bases and 5 bases, with 20 bases remaining between them. CDR3 sequence: CASSYPQGRGRGDTQYF. CDR3 in DNA: TGTGCCAGCAGTTACCCCCAGGGGCGCGGTAGAGGAGATACGCAGTATTTT.

The chain combines TRBV30 with TRBJ1-5; 9 bases agree with TRBD1. The CDR3 consists of 13 residues. Germline-derived CDR1 and CDR2 are GTSNPN and SVGIG (reference sequence). CDR3 bases: TGTGCGACGGACAGGGGAGGCAATCAGCCCCAGCATTTT. Its translation is CATDRGGNQPQHF.

The J gene is TRBJ1-1, the V gene TRBV19; TRBD1 aligns across 8 bases. The trim removed 6 bases at V and 3 bases at J, leaving 6 bases unmatched. Per germline, CDR1 LNHDA and CDR2 SQIVND (reference sequence). This CDR3 is built from 14 residues. The CDR3 sequence: CASRVQGADTEAFF. CDR3 DNA sequence: TGTGCCAGTAGAGTTCAGGGGGCGGACACTGAAGCTTTCTTT.

The chain links TRBV27 to TRBJ1-2, with 8 bases identical to TRBD1. CDR1 is MNHEY, CDR2 SMNVEV, per germline (reference sequence). CDR3 length: 17 residues. V lost 5 bases, J lost 4 bases, and 15 bases stayed unmatched. For the CDR3, the DNA is TGTGCCAGCAGTCTTGAGACAGGGGCCGGGGATCCCTATGGCTACACCTTC. This gives the protein CASSLETGAGDPYGYTF.

V gene TRBV24-1 combines with J gene TRBJ1-4; tentatively, D is TRBD1 (5 bases). CDR1 and CDR2 from the germline V gene are KGHDR and SFDVKD. This CDR3 comprises 16 residues. The germline V and J ends were trimmed by 4 bases and 3 bases, with 14 bases remaining between them. CDR3 in amino acids: CATSESRGASNEKLFF. The CDR3 bases are TGTGCCACCAGTGAAAGTCGCGGGGCTTCTAATGAAAAACTGTTTTTT.

The V gene is TRBV6-1, the J gene TRBJ1-1, with D hard to call. Germline V CDR1 and CDR2: MNHNS, SASEGT. CDR3 size: 14 residues. V dropped 3 bases and J dropped 5 bases, with 13 bases sitting between them. CDR3 nucleotide sequence: TGTGCCAGCAGTGAGACCCACCTCGGGACTGAAGCTTTCTTT. As protein: CASSETHLGTEAFF.

This sequence joins TRBV9 and TRBJ2-7, with TRBD1 matching over 8 bases. Germline V gene data show CDR1 as SGDLS and CDR2 as YYNGEE. There are 14 residues in the CDR3. V shed 3 bases and J 1 base; nucleotides not matched to a gene: 3. The CDR3: CASSDGQGSYEQYF. The CDR3 bases are TGTGCCAGCAGCGACGGACAGGGATCCTACGAGCAGTACTTC.

This clone was observed a handful of times. The rearrangement links TRBV18 to TRBJ1-1, with TRBD1 matching over 10 bases. The CDR3 covers 14 residues. V lost 3 bases to trimming and J lost 5 bases; unmatched junction nucleotides: 3. Germline CDR1 is KGHSH and CDR2 is LQKENI. This chain's CDR3 is CASSPGQGRTEAFF. CDR3 DNA sequence: TGTGCCAGCTCACCGGGACAGGGGAGGACTGAAGCTTTCTTT.

This chain uses TRBV30 with TRBJ1-1, with 7 bases aligning to TRBD1. The V segment lost 2 bases and the J segment 1 base; nucleotides outside the gene matches: 7. The CDR3 loop spans 15 amino acids. Germline V gene lookup returns CDR1 GTSNPN and CDR2 SVGIG (reference sequence). CDR3 region: CAWSWTGTANTEAFF. DNA of the CDR3: TGTGCCTGGAGTTGGACCGGGACAGCGAACACTGAAGCTTTCTTT.

As DNA, the CDR3 is TGTGCCAGCAGTTTTCGGCGACAGGGGATAGGTGGCTACACCTTC. This sequence encodes CASSFRRQGIGGYTF. V gene TRBV28 combines with J gene TRBJ1-2; 8 positions match TRBD1. This CDR3 has 15 residues. J was trimmed by 7 bases and V by 3 bases; bases with no gene match: 10. Germline values: CDR1 MDHEN, CDR2 SYDVKM.

The chain couples TRBV12-5 to TRBJ1-1; maybe TRBD1 (6 bases). The V gene's germline CDR1 is LGHNT and CDR2 FRNRAP. The CDR3 spans 15 residues. V was cut by 5 bases and J by 0 bases, with 13 bases left in between. This chain's CDR3 is CASGLGDILNTEAFF. The CDR3 DNA reads as TGTGCTAGTGGTCTAGGGGACATTTTGAACACTGAAGCTTTCTTT.

The CDR3 DNA sequence: TGTGCCAGCAGTCGTTTGGGGGGGAACACTGAAGCTTTCTTT. This gives the protein CASSRLGGNTEAFF. The chain links TRBV14 to TRBJ1-1, with a weak D call TRBD1 (5 bases). The germline V gene encodes CDR1 SGHDN and CDR2 FVKESK. Deletions cut 6 bases from V and 1 base from J, with 12 bases between. This CDR3 is built from 14 residues.

The table lists this clone with a count of one. The chain uses TRBV19 and TRBJ2-2; possible D gene TRBD1, 6 bases. Germline assignment: CDR1 LNHDA and CDR2 SQIVND (reference sequence). Trimming stripped 10 bases from V and 6 bases from J, with 21 bases between. The CDR3 loop spans 15 amino acids. CDR3 loop: CATARTAFSSGELFF. The CDR3 nucleotides read TGTGCCACCGCCCGGACAGCGTTCTCCTCCGGGGAGCTGTTTTTT.

This clone occurred once. The genes are TRBV6-5 and TRBJ2-3; TRBD1 matches at 8 bases. The trim removed 6 bases at V and 2 bases at J, leaving 4 bases unmatched. Germline CDR1 MNHEY, CDR2 SVGAGI. This CDR3 comprises 14 residues. The CDR3, as DNA: TGTGCCAGCAGGTGGGACAGGAACACAGATACGCAGTATTTT. Translating it yields CASRWDRNTDTQYF.

The chain links TRBV13 to TRBJ1-6, with a weak D call TRBD1 (6 bases). The CDR3 extends over 16 amino acids. Germline CDR1 reads PRHDT; CDR2 reads FYEKMQ (reference sequence). V lost 5 bases, J lost 0 bases, and 11 bases lay in between. Here the CDR3 reads CASSDTGSSYNSPLHF. CDR3 DNA sequence: TGTGCCAGCAGCGATACAGGGTCCTCCTATAATTCACCCCTCCACTTT.

This clone was seen only once. The chain employs TRBV28 and TRBJ1-1; possible D gene TRBD1, 6 bases. Germline V gene lookup returns CDR1 MDHEN and CDR2 SYDVKM. The CDR3 covers 13 residues. The ends were cut back, 5 bases at V and 5 bases at J, with 12 bases in the middle. CDR3 loop: CASSGGRGTEAFF. The CDR3 coding sequence is TGTGCCAGCAGTGGGGGCAGAGGGACTGAAGCTTTCTTT.

This clone was detected once. J is TRBJ2-7 and V is TRBV6-6; D uncertain. Trimming left V 0 bases short and J 4 bases short, with 4 bases between. Germline V lookup: CDR1 MNHNY, CDR2 SVGAGI (reference sequence). CDR3 length: 12 residues. CDR3 protein: CASSYSPYEQYF. The CDR3 bases are TGTGCCAGCAGTTACTCTCCTTACGAGCAGTACTTC.

The chain joins TRBV30 to TRBJ1-6, with 8 bases identical to TRBD1. V trimming: 0 bases; J trimming: 6 bases; junction bases outside the gene matches: 7. In germline, CDR1 is GTSNPN, CDR2 SVGIG (reference sequence). The CDR3 extends over 16 amino acids. CDR3 in DNA: TGTGCCTGGAGTGTGGACCACAGGGGGTTTAATTCACCCCTCCACTTT. Amino acids: CAWSVDHRGFNSPLHF. Full variable domain (remainder filled in from reference TRBV30 and TRBJ1-6): SQTIHQWPATLVQPVGSPLSLECTVEGTSNPNLYWYRQAAGRGLQLLFYSVGIGQISSEVPQNLSASRPQDRQFILSSKKLLLSDSGFYLCAWSVDHRGFNSPLHFGNGTRLTVT.

The V and J genes are TRBV29-1 and TRBJ1-3; TRBD1 might be the D (6 bases). The CDR3 extends over 15 amino acids. Germline CDR1 is SQVTM and CDR2 is ANQGSEA. The V end lost 7 bases, the J end lost 4 bases, and 20 bases lay between the germline ends. DNA for the CDR3: TGCAGCGCCACGAAGGGGGTTCAGTCGGGAAACACCATATATTTT. Protein sequence: CSATKGVQSGNTIYF.

V is TRBV10-3 and J is TRBJ1-2; D is unresolved. This CDR3 comprises 13 residues. The germline V gene has CDR1 ENHRY and CDR2 SYGVKD. V was shortened by 7 bases and J by 7 bases, with 16 bases between the two germline ends. The CDR3, as DNA: TGTGCCATCACCCCAGCGGGGTCAACTGGCTACACCTTC. It yields the protein CAITPAGSTGYTF.

This clone has just one count. The chain links TRBV19 to TRBJ2-7; tentatively, D is TRBD2 (7 bases). This CDR3 contains 17 residues. Trimming pared 2 bases from V and 2 bases from J, leaving 19 bases between. CDR1 LNHDA and CDR2 SQIVND come from the germline V gene (reference sequence). The CDR3 DNA follows: TGTGCCAGTAGTATATGGCGAGGTCGGGGGGCAACCTACGAGCAGTACTTC. Residues: CASSIWRGRGATYEQYF.

This chain joins TRBV30 and TRBJ2-7, with TRBD1 identical over 9 bases. CDR1 is GTSNPN and CDR2 is SVGIG in the germline V gene (reference sequence). Trimming cost V 4 bases and J 5 bases; bases outside gene matches: 9. The CDR3 is 14 residues long. This chain's CDR3 is CAWTQQGAVHEQYF. In nucleotides, the CDR3 is TGTGCCTGGACCCAACAGGGGGCGGTCCACGAGCAGTACTTC. Based on the CDR3 plus reference TRBV30 and TRBJ2-7, the full variable domain is SQTIHQWPATLVQPVGSPLSLECTVEGTSNPNLYWYRQAAGRGLQLLFYSVGIGQISSEVPQNLSASRPQDRQFILSSKKLLLSDSGFYLCAWTQQGAVHEQYFGPGTRLTVT.

The genes are TRBV2 and TRBJ2-5, with 9 bases identical to TRBD1. V dropped 6 bases and J dropped 13; count of bases not matched to a gene: 12. The germline CDR1 and CDR2 sequences are SNHLY and FYNNEI. The CDR3 covers 13 residues. CDR3 in DNA: TGTGCCAGCAGGGGACAGGGTCGGACCACGGGGTACTTC. This gives the protein CASRGQGRTTGYF.

The V call is TRBV5-6, the J call TRBJ2-7; no clear D. Trimming removed 4 bases from V and 0 bases from J, with 11 bases in between. CDR1 is SGHDT, CDR2 YYEEEE, per germline. CDR3 length: 14 residues. The CDR3 loop is CASSPLERSYEQYF. The CDR3 DNA reads TGTGCCAGCAGCCCCCTTGAGCGCTCCTACGAGCAGTACTTC.

The chain links TRBV29-1 to TRBJ1-6, with 11 nucleotides matching TRBD1. V lost 4 bases and J lost 9; bases outside the gene matches: 5. Germline V CDR1 and CDR2: SQVTM, ANQGSEA. The CDR3 contains 14 residues. CDR3 amino acids: CSVADRGLGSPLHF. Here the CDR3 DNA reads TGCAGCGTTGCGGACAGGGGGCTCGGTTCACCCCTCCACTTT.

This sequence joins TRBV19 and TRBJ2-1; tentative D call: TRBD2 (6 bases). Between the trimmed V and J ends, which lost 3 bases and 5 bases, there was a span of 17 bases. Germline CDR1 is LNHDA and CDR2 is SQIVND (reference sequence). This CDR3 is 16 amino acids long. The CDR3 reads CASSILGGLRNNEQFF. The CDR3 DNA sequence: TGTGCCAGTAGTATTTTGGGAGGACTACGAAACAATGAGCAGTTCTTC. The whole variable domain, remainder taken from reference TRBV19 and TRBJ2-1, is DGGITQSPKYLFRKEGQNVTLSCEQNLNHDAMYWYRQDPGQGLRLIYYSQIVNDFQKGDIAEGYSVSREKKESFPLTVTSAQKNPTAFYLCASSILGGLRNNEQFFGPGTRLTVL.

The chain couples TRBV9 to TRBJ1-6; D is unclear. Germline V CDR1 and CDR2: SGDLS, YYNGEE. V shed 4 bases and J shed 5 bases, with 13 bases lying between them. The CDR3 length is 15 residues. CDR3 DNA sequence: TGTGCCAGCAGCCCTAGAGGCGGAAATAATTCACCCCTCCACTTT. It translates to CASSPRGGNNSPLHF.

This chain joins TRBV7-3 and TRBJ1-1; the D is unclear. This CDR3 has 15 amino acids. V lost 2 bases, J lost 4 bases, and 14 bases lay in between. Germline V gives CDR1 SGHTA, CDR2 FQGTGA. The CDR3: CASSLAGFRFTEAFF. In nucleotides, the CDR3 is TGTGCCAGCAGCTTAGCGGGGTTTAGGTTCACTGAAGCTTTCTTT.